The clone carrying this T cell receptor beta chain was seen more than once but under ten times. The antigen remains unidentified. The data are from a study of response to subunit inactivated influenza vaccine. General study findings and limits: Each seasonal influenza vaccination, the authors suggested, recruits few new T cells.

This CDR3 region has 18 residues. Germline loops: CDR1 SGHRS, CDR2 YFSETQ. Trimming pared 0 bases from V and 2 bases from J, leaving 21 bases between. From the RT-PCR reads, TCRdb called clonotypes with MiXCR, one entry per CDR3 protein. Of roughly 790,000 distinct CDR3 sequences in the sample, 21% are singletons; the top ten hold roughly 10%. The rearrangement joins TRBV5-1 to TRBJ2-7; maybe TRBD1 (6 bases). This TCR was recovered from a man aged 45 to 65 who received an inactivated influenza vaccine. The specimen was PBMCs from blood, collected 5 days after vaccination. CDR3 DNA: TGCGCCAGCAGCTTGGCCCCCAGAGTCCAGGGGAGCCCCTACGAGCAGTACTTC. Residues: CASSLAPRVQGSPYEQYF. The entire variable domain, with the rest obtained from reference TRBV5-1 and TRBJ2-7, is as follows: KAGVTQTPRYLIKTRGQQVTLSCSPISGHRSVSWYQQTPGQGLQFLFEYFSETQRNKGNFPGRFSGRQFSNSRSEMNVSTLELGDSALYLCASSLAPRVQGSPYEQYFGPGTRLTVT.